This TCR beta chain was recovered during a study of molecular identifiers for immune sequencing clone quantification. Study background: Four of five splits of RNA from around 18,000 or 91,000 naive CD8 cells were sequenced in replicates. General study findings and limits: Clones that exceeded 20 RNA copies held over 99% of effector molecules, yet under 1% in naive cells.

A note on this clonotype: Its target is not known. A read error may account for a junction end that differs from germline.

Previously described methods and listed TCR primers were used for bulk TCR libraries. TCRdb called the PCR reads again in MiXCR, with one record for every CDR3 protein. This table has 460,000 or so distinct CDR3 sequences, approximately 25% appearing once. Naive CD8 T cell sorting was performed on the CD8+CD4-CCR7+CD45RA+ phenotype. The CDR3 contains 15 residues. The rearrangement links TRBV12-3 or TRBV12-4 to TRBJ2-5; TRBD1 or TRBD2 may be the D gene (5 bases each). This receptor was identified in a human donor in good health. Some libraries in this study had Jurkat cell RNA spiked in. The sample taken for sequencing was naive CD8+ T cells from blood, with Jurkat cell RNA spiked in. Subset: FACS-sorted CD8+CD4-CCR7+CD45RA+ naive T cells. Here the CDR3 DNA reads TGTGTCAGCAGTTTTGTAATGGGGACGCACGAGACCCAGTACTTC. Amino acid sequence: CVSSFVMGTHETQYF.